The 14 T cell receptor beta chains given below trace back to one sample, sequenced in a study of T cells in Graves' hyperthyroidism and ophthalmopathy (dated by TCRdb to the late 2010s). Libraries were built with multiplex PCR. These reads were obtained on an Illumina HiSeq 2000. Amplification of TCR beta CDR3 regions was carried out from RNA transcripts. The first round of RT-PCR for the TCR CDR3 was performed with the HTBI primer set and the Qiagen OneStep RT-PCR kit. TCRdb handled the public reads itself, with Q25 trimming in fastp and clone calling in MiXCR, and kept productive beta chains. Entries are consolidated by CDR3 protein sequence, retaining the most common genes and DNA. The sample data list 640,000 or so distinct CDR3 sequences, and approximately 15% of these were observed just once. The ten largest make up 4% to 5.5% of the sample. The sequencing sample was made of blood. These receptors all come from a woman in her thirties or forties with Graves' ophthalmopathy.

The sample holds a few counts of this clonotype. Given a much more abundant clone one base away, this may be a read error. This chain connects TRBV29-1 to TRBJ2-5, with D possibly being TRBD1 (5 bases). The CDR3 spans 12 residues. Germline CDR1 is SQVTM and CDR2 is ANQGSEA. V lost 5 bases and J 1 base, leaving 8 bases between the germline ends. The CDR3 DNA reads TGCAGCGTTCAGACAGTCCAAGAGACCCAGTACTTC. This translates into CSVQTVQETQYF. Combining the CDR3 with reference TRBV29-1 and TRBJ2-5 gives the whole variable domain SAVISQKPSRDICQRGTSLTIQCQVDSQVTMMFWYRQQPGQSLTLIATANQGSEATYESGFVIDKFPISRPNLTFSTLTVSNMSPEDSSIYLCSVQTVQETQYFGPGTRLLVL.

This clonotype came up many times. The chain recombines TRBV15 with TRBJ1-1, with D unclear. Germline loops: CDR1 LNHNV, CDR2 YYDKDF (reference sequence). Between the trimmed V and J ends, which lost 3 bases and 2 bases, there was a span of 10 bases. CDR3 length: 14 residues. CDR3: CATSRPSDNTEAFF. In nucleotides, the CDR3 is TGTGCCACCAGCAGGCCTTCGGATAACACTGAAGCTTTCTTT.

About this clonotype: A much larger clonotype is one base distant, so this may be a read error. The rearrangement joins TRBV6-5 to TRBJ1-1, with D tentatively TRBD1 (6 bases). Per germline, CDR1 MNHEY and CDR2 SVGAGI. CDR3 length: 16 residues. Trimming left V 0 bases short and J 3 bases short, with 14 bases between. This CDR3 reads CASSYSPVGGYTEAFF. Written as DNA, the CDR3 is TGTGCCAGCAGTTACTCCCCGGTAGGGGGATACACTGAAGCTTTCTTT.

Turning to this clonotype: A clone one base away is much larger, so this may be a read error. The chain couples TRBV29-1 to TRBJ1-1, with 7 bases matching TRBD1. Germline CDR1 is SQVTM and CDR2 is ANQGSEA. V lost 4 bases to trimming and J lost 1 base; unmatched junction nucleotides: 3. The CDR3 has 13 amino acids. CDR3 in amino acids: CSVGGQQNTEAFF. The CDR3 nucleotides are TGCAGCGTTGGGGGACAGCAGAACACTGAAGCTTTCTTT.

This clonotype was counted at least ten times. J is TRBJ2-5 and V is TRBV30, with TRBD2 matching over 13 bases. V was clipped by 2 bases and J by 2 bases; unmatched bases: 2. CDR1 GTSNPN and CDR2 SVGIG come from the germline V gene (reference sequence). The CDR3 consists of 15 residues. The CDR3 sequence: CAWSSGLAGQETQYF. DNA of the CDR3: TGTGCCTGGAGTTCGGGACTAGCGGGACAAGAGACCCAGTACTTC.

Many counts were recorded for this clonotype. This chain connects TRBV6-1 to TRBJ2-7; TRBD1 is a possible D gene (6 bases). This CDR3 has 11 residues. Germline V gives CDR1 MNHNS, CDR2 SASEGT. Trimming cost V 6 bases and J 6 bases, with 9 bases left between them. The CDR3 DNA sequence: TGTGCCAGCAGGGGACAAGGCGAGCAGTACTTC. It codes for CASRGQGEQYF.

This clonotype was detected a few times. The genes are TRBV2 and TRBJ2-2; 9 bases map to TRBD1. This CDR3 has 13 amino acids. Germline assignment: CDR1 SNHLY and CDR2 FYNNEI. Trimming cost V 8 bases and J 6 bases; bases outside gene matches: 4. The CDR3 region is CASGTGGPGELFF. CDR3 DNA: TGTGCCAGCGGAACAGGGGGCCCCGGGGAGCTGTTTTTT.

On this clonotype: This could be a read error, since a much larger clone is one nucleotide away. The J gene is TRBJ2-2, the V gene TRBV4-2; either TRBD1 or TRBD2 may fit D (5 bases each). V was cut by 4 bases and J by 2 bases, with 14 bases left in between. The CDR3 consists of 16 residues. Germline V lookup: CDR1 LGHNA, CDR2 YNFKEQ. This CDR3 is CASSRPWDLNTGELFF. The CDR3 DNA is TGTGCCAGCAGCCGACCGTGGGACCTTAACACCGGGGAGCTGTTTTTT.

This clonotype has a count of ten or more. The CDR3 nucleotides are TGTGCCAGCACTTTTGGTGTTAATTCACCCCTCCACTTT. Translating it yields CASTFGVNSPLHF. V usage is TRBV28 and J usage is TRBJ1-6, with D hard to call. Germline assignment: CDR1 MDHEN and CDR2 SYDVKM. CDR3 length: 13 residues. Deletions cut 7 bases from V and 6 bases from J, with 10 bases between.

This clonotype was picked up a small number of times. The chain is built from TRBV19 and TRBJ2-7; D gene uncertain. The CDR3 is 14 amino acids. CDR1 is LNHDA and CDR2 is SQIVND in the germline V gene (reference sequence). Trimming took off 2 bases at V and 5 bases at J, with 13 bases between the two ends. The CDR3 is CASSITSLTDEQYF. The CDR3 DNA is TGTGCCAGTAGTATAACATCCTTAACTGACGAGCAGTACTTC. Full variable domain (rest looked up from reference TRBV19 and TRBJ2-7): DGGITQSPKYLFRKEGQNVTLSCEQNLNHDAMYWYRQDPGQGLRLIYYSQIVNDFQKGDIAEGYSVSREKKESFPLTVTSAQKNPTAFYLCASSITSLTDEQYFGPGTRLTVT.

This clonotype was found many times. J is TRBJ1-1 and V is TRBV10-1, with D perhaps matching TRBD1 (6 bases). The ends were cut back, 6 bases at V and 1 base at J, with 9 bases in the middle. The CDR3 is 13 residues long. Germline V lookup: CDR1 WNHNN, CDR2 SYGVQD (reference sequence). CDR3 region: CASRRQENTEAFF. The CDR3 DNA follows: TGCGCCAGCAGACGACAGGAGAACACTGAAGCTTTCTTT.

This clonotype was counted only a few times. V gene TRBV11-2 combines with J gene TRBJ1-5; 11 bases align to TRBD1. This CDR3 spans 17 amino acids. Germline CDR1 is SGHAT and CDR2 is FQNNGV. V lost 1 base and J lost 3; bases outside the gene matches: 5. The chain's CDR3 is CASSLGRTGGDNQPQHF. The DNA for the CDR3 is TGTGCCAGCAGCTTAGGTAGGACAGGGGGCGACAATCAGCCCCAGCATTTT.

V and J are TRBV4-1 and TRBJ2-3; no reliable D call. Looked up from germline, CDR1 is MGHRA and CDR2 is YSYEKL. The CDR3 is 16 residues long. Deletions cut 0 bases from V and 2 bases from J, with 12 bases between. Here the CDR3 reads CASSQDWNGYTDTQYF. The CDR3 DNA follows: TGCGCCAGCAGCCAAGACTGGAATGGCTACACAGATACGCAGTATTTT.

The rearrangement joins TRBV3-1 to TRBJ2-3; 8 nucleotides align to TRBD2. This CDR3 is built from 16 residues. Germline trimming cut 6 bases from V and 1 base from J; bases unmatched to any gene: 9. The germline gives CDR1 LGHDT, CDR2 YNNKEL (reference sequence). The CDR3 DNA sequence: TGTGCCAGCAGTCTTAGCGGGAAGACCCGCACAGATACGCAGTATTTT. Its translation is CASSLSGKTRTDTQYF.